This TCR beta chain stems from a study of beta chain features in type 1 diabetes. Study-level information: Patients looked much like healthy donors when it came to age, gender and cell yields.

Regarding the study as a whole: The study found fewer insertions and more deletions at VDJ junctions in type 1 diabetes patients.

This clone has a count of ten or more. The target antigen is unknown. This CDR3 has 14 residues. V was pared by 8 bases and J by 6 bases, with 7 bases of the junction left unmatched. CDR1 and CDR2 from the germline V gene are KGHSH and LQKENI. Expressed TCRB transcripts got sequenced, as all isolated RNA was reverse transcribed. The data were produced by immunoSEQ multiplex PCR, yet TCRdb's version contains in-frame clones alone and is incomplete. This repertoire shows about 290,000 clones, 8% found once; its top ten account for roughly 1%. Sequenced input: central memory CD4+ T cells from blood. This TCR derives from a woman younger than 30 in good health. This rearrangement joins TRBV18 to TRBJ1-5; 10 nucleotides align to TRBD1. CDR3 sequence (DNA): TGTGCCAGCGCCGGGACAGGGGCTTTTCAGCCCCAGCATTTT. Translating gives CASAGTGAFQPQHF.